This T cell receptor (beta chain) came from a study of T cell clusters in autoimmune cytopenias. Its frequency marks this clonotype as medium-sized. Its antigen is not identified. Multiplex touch-down PCR amplified TRB using TRB-A and TRB-B pools in one tube. From the multiplex PCR reads, TCRdb lists one entry per CDR3 protein and no DNA. Its table lists several thousand distinct CDR3 sequences. Germline CDR1 reads SGHTA; CDR2 reads FQGNSA. This CDR3 comprises 14 residues. Overall study findings and caveats: Clustering suggested that physiological T cell clusters were missing in primary autoimmune cytopenia patients.

TRB amplification used approximately 250 ng of peripheral blood genomic DNA. J is TRBJ2-5 and V is TRBV7-2; the TCRdb D gene call, TRBD1, has no DNA to confirm it. Sequencing input: peripheral blood. The receptor comes from a human donor with an autoimmune cytopenia or autoimmune hepatitis (not recorded which). The CDR3 reads CASSFSGGGETQYF.